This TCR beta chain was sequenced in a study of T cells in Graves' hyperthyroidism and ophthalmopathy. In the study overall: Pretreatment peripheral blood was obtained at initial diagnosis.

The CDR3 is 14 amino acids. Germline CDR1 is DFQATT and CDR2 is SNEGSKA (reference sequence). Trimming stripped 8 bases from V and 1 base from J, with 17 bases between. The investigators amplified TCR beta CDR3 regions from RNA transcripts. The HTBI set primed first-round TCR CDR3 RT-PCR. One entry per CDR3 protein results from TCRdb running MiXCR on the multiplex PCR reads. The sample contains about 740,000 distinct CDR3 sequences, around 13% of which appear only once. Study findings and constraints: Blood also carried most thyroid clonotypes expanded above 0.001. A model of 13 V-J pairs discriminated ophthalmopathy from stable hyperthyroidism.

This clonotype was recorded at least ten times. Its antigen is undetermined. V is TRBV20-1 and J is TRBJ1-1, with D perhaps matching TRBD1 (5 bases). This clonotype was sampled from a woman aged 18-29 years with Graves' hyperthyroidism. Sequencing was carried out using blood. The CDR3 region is CSTYAGASNTEAFF. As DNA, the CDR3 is TGCAGTACTTACGCTGGGGCCTCGAACACTGAAGCTTTCTTT.